This T cell receptor (beta chain) was retrieved from a study of blood T cell repertoires in COVID-19. Study at large: The United States, Italy and Spain supplied acute and convalescent COVID-19 samples. The analysed material was cDNA or gDNA that came from T cells, B-cell-depleted T cells, or PBMCs.

Original processing methods: Amplification with reference gene primers provided the estimates of nucleated cell counts. Sequencing was performed with immunoSEQ multiplex PCR; in TCRdb, only in-frame clones are kept and a portion is missing. The DNA was the basis for D and trimming; V, J and clone size are from that table. The top ten clones hold around 3.6% of a sample with under 300,000 clones, about 88% of them seen once. There are many counts of this clone. Trimming took 0 bases from V and 7 from J, leaving 7 bases between them. This CDR3 is 13 amino acids long. Germline-derived CDR1 and CDR2 are LGHNA and YSLEER.

Sequencing was carried out using peripheral blood. The rearrangement links TRBV4-3 to TRBJ2-1; D is unclear. The origin of this receptor is a man aged 18 to 30 with active or convalescent COVID-19. CDR3 residues: CASSQELRNEQFF. CDR3 nucleotide sequence: TGCGCCAGCAGCCAAGAACTGCGTAATGAGCAGTTCTTC.